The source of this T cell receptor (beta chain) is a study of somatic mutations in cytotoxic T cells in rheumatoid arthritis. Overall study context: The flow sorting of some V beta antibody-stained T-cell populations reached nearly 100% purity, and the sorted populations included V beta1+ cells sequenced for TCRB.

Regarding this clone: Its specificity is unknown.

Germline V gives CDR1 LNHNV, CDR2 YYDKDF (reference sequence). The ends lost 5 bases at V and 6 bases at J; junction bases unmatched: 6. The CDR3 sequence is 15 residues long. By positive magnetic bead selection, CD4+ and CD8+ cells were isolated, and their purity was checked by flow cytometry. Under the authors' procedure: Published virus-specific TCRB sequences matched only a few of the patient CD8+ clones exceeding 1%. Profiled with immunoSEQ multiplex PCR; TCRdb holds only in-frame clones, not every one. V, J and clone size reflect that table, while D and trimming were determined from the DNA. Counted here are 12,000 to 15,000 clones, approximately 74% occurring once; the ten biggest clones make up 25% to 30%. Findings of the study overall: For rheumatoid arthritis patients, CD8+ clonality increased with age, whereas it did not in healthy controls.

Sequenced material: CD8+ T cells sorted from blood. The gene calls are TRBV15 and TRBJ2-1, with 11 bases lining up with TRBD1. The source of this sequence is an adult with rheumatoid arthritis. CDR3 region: CATSGGTGGGNEQFF. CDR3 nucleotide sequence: TGTGCCACCAGCGGTGGGACAGGGGGGGGCAATGAGCAGTTCTTC.